These T cell receptor beta chains were read from a single sample in a study of T cell responses to AZD1222 COVID-19 vaccine. Produced via immunoSEQ multiplex PCR; TCRdb's table is partial and in-frame only. The table records about 160,000 clones, 90% of them present only once. The sample here was peripheral blood, taken 28 days after the second AZD1222 dose. All receptors derive from an adult who received the AZD1222 COVID-19 vaccine. CDR3s include the opening cysteine and the closing phenylalanine or tryptophan. D genes are given only for firm matches. Clone size appears in some rows only: once, few, many, or a class for an expanded clone.

TRBJ1-2,15,NA,TRBD1,TRBV19,CASSRVGQGASGYTF,TGTGCCAGTAGTAGGGTTGGACAGGGGGCGTCTGGCTACACCTTC
TRBJ1-1,17,NA,NA,TRBV19,CASSIARPDRRVAEAFF,TGTGCCAGTAGTATAGCCCGCCCGGACAGAAGAGTCGCTGAAGCTTTCTTT
TRBJ2-5,15,NA,NA,TRBV7-8,CASSLEVWGGETQYF,TGTGCCAGCAGCTTAGAGGTCTGGGGAGGAGAGACCCAGTACTTC
TRBJ1-4,11,NA,NA,TRBV20-1,CSARYGEKLFF,TGCAGTGCTAGGTACGGGGAAAAACTGTTTTTT
TRBJ2-3,16,NA,TRBD1,TRBV6-7,CASSYSYRGDTDTQYF,TGTGCCAGCAGTTACTCATACAGGGGAGACACAGATACGCAGTATTTT
TRBJ1-2,16,NA,NA,TRBV6-1,CASSEALTTDNYGYTF,TGTGCCAGCAGTGAAGCGCTTACGACAGACAACTATGGCTACACCTTC
TRBJ1-1,13,NA,NA,TRBV18,CASSPSWDTEAFF,TGTGCCAGCTCACCGTCTTGGGACACTGAAGCTTTCTTT
TRBJ1-2,12,NA,NA,TRBV29-1,CSVLTESYGYTF,TGCAGCGTCCTGACAGAGTCCTATGGCTACACCTTC
TRBJ1-5,15,NA,TRBD1,TRBV27,CASSLDRGTNQPQHF,TGTGCCAGCAGTTTAGACAGGGGGACAAATCAGCCCCAGCATTTT
TRBJ2-1,13,NA,TRBD1,TRBV7-9,CASSLEHRGLILF,TGTGCCAGCAGCTTGGAGCACAGGGGGCTTATCCTCTTC
TRBJ2-7,16,few,NA,TRBV5-1,CASMYNPTGGNDEQYF,TGCGCCAGCATGTACAATCCAACGGGGGGCAACGACGAGCAGTACTTC
TRBJ1-5,14,NA,NA,TRBV11-2,CASSLPGPNQPQHF,TGTGCCAGCAGCTTGCCAGGCCCTAATCAGCCCCAGCATTTT
TRBJ1-2,15,once,NA,TRBV6-5,CASSYQPTGAGGYTF,TGTGCCAGCAGTTACCAACCGACAGGTGCTGGGGGCTACACCTTC
TRBJ1-1,13,once,NA,TRBV6-5,CASMPRVSTEAFF,TGTGCCAGCATGCCGAGGGTGTCCACTGAAGCTTTCTTT
TRBJ2-1,16,NA,NA,TRBV11-1,CASSLMVRDSYNEQFF,TGTGCCAGCAGCTTAATGGTGCGGGACTCCTACAATGAGCAGTTCTTC
TRBJ1-3,14,NA,NA,TRBV4-2,CASSQDYGGNTIYF,TGTGCCAGCAGCCAAGATTATGGGGGAAACACCATATATTTT
TRBJ2-7,14,NA,TRBD2,TRBV10-2,CASSDSGGPYEQYF,TGCGCCAGCAGTGACTCGGGAGGGCCGTACGAGCAGTACTTC